This T cell receptor beta chain was obtained from a study of T cells in Graves' hyperthyroidism and ophthalmopathy. Stable Graves' hyperthyroidism denoted no ophthalmopathy progression over 18 months. This clonotype came up a few times. Amplification of TCR beta CDR3 regions was performed using RNA transcripts as template. With the HTBI primer set, the TCR CDR3 went through a first round of RT-PCR. Each CDR3 protein gets one entry after TCRdb re-called the multiplex PCR reads with MiXCR. Seen here are a few hundred thousand distinct CDR3 sequences, 15% to 19% observed once, and the top ten hold about 7%. There are 14 residues in the CDR3. Germline V gene sequence: CDR1 SGHAT, CDR2 FQNNGV. Trimming stripped 0 bases from V and 3 bases from J, with 9 bases between.

The source material was blood. The J gene is TRBJ2-7, the V gene TRBV11-2, with D uncertain. This clonotype was obtained from a woman in her thirties with Graves' hyperthyroidism. This CDR3 reads CASSLDGWGYEQYF. CDR3 sequence (DNA): TGTGCCAGCAGCTTAGACGGGTGGGGCTACGAGCAGTACTTC.